A single sample gave rise to the 20 T cell receptor beta chains below, sequenced in a study of cytomegalovirus exposure and HLA in healthy donors. PCR employed 60 Vbeta and 13 Jbeta primers. TCRdb's copy holds only in-frame clones and misses some; the assay was immunoSEQ multiplex PCR. The sample comprises about 170,000 clones, about 79% of which are singletons, and under 8% rests with the top ten. Sequencing was done on a sample of PBMCs. These receptor sequences come from a man in his forties in good health and CMV-seropositive.

The CDR3 reads CASRRDSNQPQHF. CDR3 DNA: TGTGCCAGCAGGAGGGATAGCAATCAGCCCCAGCATTTT. The rearrangement links TRBV2 to TRBJ1-5; no reliable D call. Trimming took off 6 bases at V and 0 bases at J, with 6 bases between the two ends. The germline CDR1 and CDR2 sequences are SNHLY and FYNNEI. The CDR3 has 13 amino acids.

This clone was seen only once. This sequence joins TRBV30 and TRBJ2-1; TRBD2 aligns across 10 bases. Germline-derived CDR1 and CDR2 are GTSNPN and SVGIG (reference sequence). V shed 8 bases and J 4 bases; nucleotides not matched to a gene: 11. This CDR3 contains 15 residues. CDR3 protein: CADLSGLASYNEQFF. In nucleotides, the CDR3 is TGTGCCGATCTATCGGGACTAGCGAGTTACAATGAGCAGTTCTTC.

The DNA for the CDR3 is TGTGCCAGCAGTGTTGGACTAGCGGGCTCCTACGAGCAGTACTTC. Protein product: CASSVGLAGSYEQYF. The rearrangement joins TRBV6-1 to TRBJ2-7; 11 nucleotides line up with TRBD2. This CDR3 has 15 amino acids. Trimming took 4 bases from V and 0 from J; bases not matched to a gene: 2. The germline gives CDR1 MNHNS, CDR2 SASEGT.

This CDR3 is CAISDPPGLAEKYNEQFF. The DNA for the CDR3 is TGTGCCATCAGTGACCCCCCGGGACTAGCGGAAAAATACAATGAGCAGTTCTTC. V is TRBV10-3 and J is TRBJ2-1; 11 bases match TRBD2. The germline CDR1 and CDR2 sequences are ENHRY and SYGVKD. The trim removed 3 bases at V and 4 bases at J, leaving 11 bases unmatched. This CDR3 region has 18 residues.

This clone was observed a handful of times. J is TRBJ1-4 and V is TRBV4-1; D not certain. V lost 1 base to trimming and J lost 10 bases, with 13 bases between them. The germline CDR1 and CDR2 sequences are MGHRA and YSYEKL. The CDR3 contains 14 residues. CDR3 residues: CASSQGVMRVKLFF. In DNA, the CDR3 is TGCGCCAGCAGCCAAGGTGTCATGAGGGTAAAACTGTTTTTT.

The chain carries TRBV7-9 and TRBJ1-1; no definite D call. CDR1 and CDR2 from the germline V gene are SEHNR and FQNEAQ (reference sequence). The CDR3 contains 15 residues. Between the trimmed V and J ends, which lost 1 base and 0 bases, there was a span of 9 bases. The CDR3 here is CASSLEEGLNTEAFF. The CDR3 bases are TGTGCCAGCAGCTTAGAAGAGGGCCTGAACACTGAAGCTTTCTTT.

To note about this clone: At one boundary the junction diverges from the germline segment, which might be a read error. The gene calls are TRBV7-9 and TRBJ2-7, with 13 positions matching TRBD2. The CDR3 sequence is 17 residues long. Germline V lookup: CDR1 SEHNR, CDR2 FQNEAQ (reference sequence). The CDR3 bases are TGTTCCAGCAGCTCCTTTCTTGGGACTAGCGGGAAGGCCGAGCAGTACTTC. Residues: CSSSSFLGTSGKAEQYF.

V usage is TRBV29-1 and J usage is TRBJ2-5; TRBD1 matches at 9 bases. Trimming took 6 bases from V and 5 from J; bases not matched to a gene: 13. This CDR3 spans 15 amino acids. Germline V CDR1 and CDR2: SQVTM, ANQGSEA. This chain's CDR3 is CSVVHPGQGDETQYF. CDR3 bases: TGCAGCGTCGTACACCCGGGACAGGGCGATGAGACCCAGTACTTC.

J is TRBJ2-5 and V is TRBV21-1; TRBD2, the table's D call, lacks a check against the DNA. TRBV21-1 is tagged as a pseudogene. The CDR3 is 18 residues long. The CDR3 reads CASSPRIRGLAGGETQYF. For the CDR3, the DNA is TGTGCCAGCAGCCCCCGAATTCGGGGGCTAGCGGGAGGCGAGACCCAGTACTTC.

This chain connects TRBV7-9 to TRBJ2-1; 10 positions agree with TRBD1. V lost 5 bases and J lost 13; bases outside the gene matches: 14. Germline V CDR1 and CDR2: SEHNR, FQNEAQ (reference sequence). This CDR3 has 15 amino acids. The CDR3, as DNA: TGTGCCAGCAGCACGACAGGGGGCTTAGGGACGGCACAGTTCTTC. Translated: CASSTTGGLGTAQFF.

V and J are TRBV18 and TRBJ1-5; 10 bases match TRBD1. V trimming: 5 bases; J trimming: 2 bases; junction bases outside the gene matches: 9. The CDR3 loop spans 17 amino acids. CDR1 is KGHSH and CDR2 is LQKENI in the germline V gene. The CDR3 protein is CASSGRTGGEGNQPQHF. CDR3 sequence (DNA): TGTGCCAGCTCAGGACGGACAGGGGGAGAGGGCAATCAGCCCCAGCATTTT.

The rearrangement joins TRBV14 to TRBJ1-2; the match to TRBD1 covers 9 bases. Germline V lookup: CDR1 SGHDN, CDR2 FVKESK. The CDR3 runs to 13 residues. V lost 3 bases to trimming and J lost 8 bases; unmatched junction nucleotides: 4. In nucleotides, the CDR3 is TGTGCCAGCAGCCAGGGACAGGGTATCGGCTACACCTTC. Encoded protein: CASSQGQGIGYTF.

The V gene is TRBV11-3, the J gene TRBJ2-7; 8 bases line up with TRBD1. The CDR3 totals 15 residues. CDR1 SGHNT and CDR2 YENEEA come from the germline V gene. Trimming took 4 bases from V and 0 from J; bases not matched to a gene: 5. The CDR3 DNA reads TGTGCCAGCAGCTCCCGGGACAGGCGCTCCTACGAGCAGTACTTC. Its translation is CASSSRDRRSYEQYF.

This clone was detected only a few times. The rearrangement links TRBV5-4 to TRBJ2-6; TRBD2 is a possible D gene (6 bases). The CDR3 loop spans 15 amino acids. The V end lost 4 bases, the J end lost 1 base, and 9 bases lay between the germline ends. CDR1 is SGHNT and CDR2 is YYREEE in the germline V gene (reference sequence). The CDR3 loop is CASSASGSGANVLTF. For the CDR3, the DNA is TGTGCCAGCAGCGCCAGCGGGTCTGGGGCCAACGTCCTGACTTTC.

The V gene is TRBV7-3, the J gene TRBJ2-1, with 15 bases that match TRBD2. V lost 6 bases and J lost 6; bases outside the gene matches: 3. Germline V gene data show CDR1 as SGHTA and CDR2 as FQGTGA. There are 15 residues in the CDR3. CDR3 residues: CASRKGLAGGNEQFF. Here the CDR3 DNA reads TGTGCCAGCAGAAAGGGACTAGCGGGAGGCAATGAGCAGTTCTTC.

The chain recombines TRBV7-9 with TRBJ2-7; 10 bases fit TRBD2. The CDR3 runs 17 residues. V dropped 5 bases and J dropped 4; count of bases not matched to a gene: 14. Germline CDR1 SEHNR, CDR2 FQNEAQ (reference sequence). For the CDR3, the DNA is TGTGCCAGCAGCCCTAATCCAACTGCTAGCGGGAGTTACGAGCAGTACTTC. It codes for CASSPNPTASGSYEQYF. The entire variable domain, with the rest obtained from reference TRBV7-9 and TRBJ2-7, is as follows: DTGVSQNPRHKITKRGQNVTFRCDPISEHNRLYWYRQTLGQGPEFLTYFQNEAQLEKSRLLSDRFSAERPKGSFSTLEIQRTEQGDSAMYLCASSPNPTASGSYEQYFGPGTRLTVT.

V and J are TRBV5-4 and TRBJ2-3; TRBD1 matches at 9 bases. V shed 2 bases, J shed 0 bases, and the junction held 4 bases outside the gene matches. Germline V gene sequence: CDR1 SGHNT, CDR2 YYREEE (reference sequence). The CDR3 totals 16 residues. CDR3 region: CASSFLGQGSTDTQYF. The CDR3 DNA reads as TGTGCCAGCAGCTTCCTAGGACAGGGGAGCACAGATACGCAGTATTTT.

The rearrangement joins TRBV5-4 to TRBJ2-5; D may be TRBD1 (6 bases). CDR3 length equals 14 residues. Germline CDR1 SGHNT, CDR2 YYREEE (reference sequence). V was pared by 4 bases and J by 1 base, with 11 bases between. Written as DNA, the CDR3 is TGTGCCAGCAGCGCCACGGACAGCCAAGAGACCCAGTACTTC. It yields the protein CASSATDSQETQYF.

J is TRBJ1-5 and V is TRBV28; D is undetermined. The length of the CDR3 is 18 residues. V gave up 2 bases and J gave up 1 base, with 18 bases separating them. Per germline, CDR1 MDHEN and CDR2 SYDVKM. The CDR3 is CASSLPINGLPSNQPQHF. The CDR3 coding sequence is TGTGCCAGCAGTTTACCCATTAACGGTTTACCGAGCAATCAGCCCCAGCATTTT.

The chain uses TRBV15 and TRBJ2-3; D might be TRBD2 (6 bases). The germline V and J ends were trimmed by 9 bases and 4 bases, with 17 bases remaining between them. This CDR3 region has 14 residues. Germline V lookup: CDR1 LNHNV, CDR2 YYDKDF (reference sequence). Written as DNA, the CDR3 is TGTGCCACAAAACGGGACTTCAGCGCAGATACGCAGTATTTT. Protein product: CATKRDFSADTQYF.